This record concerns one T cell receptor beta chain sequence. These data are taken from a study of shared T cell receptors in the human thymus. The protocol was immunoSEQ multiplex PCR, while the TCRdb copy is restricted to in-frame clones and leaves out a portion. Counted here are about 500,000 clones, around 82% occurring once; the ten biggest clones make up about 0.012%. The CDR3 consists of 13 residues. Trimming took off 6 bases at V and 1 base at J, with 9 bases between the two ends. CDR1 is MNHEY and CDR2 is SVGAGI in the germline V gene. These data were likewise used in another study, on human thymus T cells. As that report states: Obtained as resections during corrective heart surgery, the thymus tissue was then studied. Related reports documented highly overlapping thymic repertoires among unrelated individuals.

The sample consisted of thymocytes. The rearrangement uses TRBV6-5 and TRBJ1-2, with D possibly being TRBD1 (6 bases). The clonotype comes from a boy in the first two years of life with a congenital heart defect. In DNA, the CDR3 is TGTGCCAGCAGCCGGGACAATAACTATGGCTACACCTTC. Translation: CASSRDNNYGYTF.